The 17 T cell receptor beta chains reported below all come from one sample, sequenced in a study of response to subunit inactivated influenza vaccine listed by TCRdb under 2018. Preparation of the library involved RT-PCR. Instrument on record: Illumina HiSeq 2500. Through fastp at Q25 and MiXCR, TCRdb rebuilt clones from the public reads, retaining in-frame beta chains. Every CDR3 protein is listed once, alongside the most common genes and DNA of its rows. For this sample the table gives 450,000 to 550,000 distinct CDR3 sequences, of which about 25% were detected only once. The biggest ten clones account for around 1.8% of the sample. The specimen comprised CD4+ T cells sorted from PBMCs, sampled 5 days after vaccination. The receptors derive from a man between 45 and 60 years old who received an inactivated influenza vaccine. Donor details come from another sample of the same person, matched by shared clones.

This clonotype was observed a few times. This chain links TRBV11-2 with TRBJ2-7, with D hard to call. This CDR3 region has 16 residues. Trimming cost V 1 base and J 2 bases, with 15 bases left between them. Germline CDR1 reads SGHAT; CDR2 reads FQNNGV. The CDR3 sequence is CASSLVVSTSPYEQYF. The CDR3 DNA reads TGTGCCAGCAGCTTAGTTGTCAGCACGTCCCCCTACGAGCAGTACTTC.

This rearrangement joins TRBV25-1 to TRBJ2-3, with 7 nucleotides matching TRBD2. Per the germline V gene, CDR1 is MGHDK and CDR2 is SYGVNS. V lost 6 bases, J lost 4 bases, and 7 bases stayed unmatched. The CDR3 is made up of 14 amino acids. The CDR3 nucleotides are TGTGCCAGCAGGGGGAGGGGCGCCTCAGATACGCAGTATTTT. Translation gives CASRGRGASDTQYF.

The chain is built from TRBV12-3 or TRBV12-4 and TRBJ2-7; possible D gene TRBD2, 7 bases. This CDR3 is built from 14 residues. The V end lost 5 bases, the J end lost 3 bases, and 14 bases lay between the germline ends. In DNA, the CDR3 is TGTGCCAGCAGTAGGGGGGAGGGCGTCTACGAGCAGTACTTC. Its translation is CASSRGEGVYEQYF.

This clonotype was detected many times. The V call is TRBV20-1, the J call TRBJ2-7; 9 nucleotides align to TRBD2. Germline values: CDR1 DFQATT, CDR2 SNEGSKA (reference sequence). The CDR3 has 15 amino acids. V was pared by 7 bases and J by 6 bases, with 16 bases of the junction left unmatched. The CDR3 DNA reads as TGCAGTGGACTGCTGGGGCTAGCGGGAACGGCCGAGCAGTACTTC. Its translation is CSGLLGLAGTAEQYF.

This clonotype was recorded a few times. V usage is TRBV5-1 and J usage is TRBJ2-1, with TRBD2 matching 8 bases. Germline assignment: CDR1 SGHRS and CDR2 YFSETQ. The CDR3 has 16 residues. J gave up 4 bases and V 4 bases, and 10 bases lay outside the gene matches. This CDR3 is CASSAGGGRPYNEQFF. In DNA, the CDR3 is TGCGCCAGCAGCGCCGGTGGCGGGAGGCCTTACAATGAGCAGTTCTTC.

This chain links TRBV11-2 with TRBJ2-1; 8 bases line up with TRBD2. Germline V gene data show CDR1 as SGHAT and CDR2 as FQNNGV. V gave up 5 bases and J gave up 3 bases; unmatched junction bases: 3. The CDR3 has 14 amino acids. In nucleotides, the CDR3 is TGTGCCAGCAGCCCGGGGACTAGCTACAATGAGCAGTTCTTC. It codes for CASSPGTSYNEQFF.

The table lists this clonotype with a few counts. The chain has TRBV25-1 and TRBJ2-7, with TRBD1 as a possible D gene (5 bases). The CDR3 totals 14 residues. V was shortened by 3 bases and J by 1 base, with 10 bases between the two germline ends. CDR1 is MGHDK, CDR2 SYGVNS, per germline. The CDR3 sequence is CASSDNRHSYEQYF. In DNA form, the CDR3 reads TGTGCCAGCAGTGATAACAGGCATTCCTACGAGCAGTACTTC.

The chain recombines TRBV29-1 with TRBJ1-1; TRBD1 is a possible D gene (5 bases). Trimming cost V 4 bases and J 10 bases, with 10 bases left between them. The CDR3 spans 10 residues. Germline CDR1 is SQVTM and CDR2 is ANQGSEA. CDR3 sequence reads: CSVVLGRAFF. Here the CDR3 DNA reads TGCAGCGTTGTGCTGGGGCGAGCTTTCTTT. The whole variable domain, filled in from reference TRBV29-1 and TRBJ1-1, reads SAVISQKPSRDICQRGTSLTIQCQVDSQVTMMFWYRQQPGQSLTLIATANQGSEATYESGFVIDKFPISRPNLTFSTLTVSNMSPEDSSIYLCSVVLGRAFFGQGTRLTVV.

A few counts support this clonotype. This rearrangement joins TRBV4-1 to TRBJ2-7, with 8 bases matching TRBD1. The length of the CDR3 is 15 residues. Germline V gene sequence: CDR1 MGHRA, CDR2 YSYEKL. V gave up 4 bases and J gave up 6 bases; unmatched junction bases: 11. DNA of the CDR3: TGCGCCAGCAGCCTAAACCCGGACAGGGTTAGCGAGCAGTACTTC. This codes for CASSLNPDRVSEQYF.

The chain carries TRBV5-1 and TRBJ1-1; a possible D gene is TRBD1 (5 bases). There are 16 residues in the CDR3. From germline, CDR1 is SGHRS and CDR2 YFSETQ. V lost 7 bases and J 2 bases, leaving 21 bases between the germline ends. The DNA for the CDR3 is TGCGCCAGCGACTCGGGGGGAAGCCCTTTCAACACTGAAGCTTTCTTT. It codes for CASDSGGSPFNTEAFF.

In its sample, this clonotype was seen a few times. The rearrangement joins TRBV20-1 to TRBJ1-1; 7 nucleotides line up with TRBD1. Germline V gene lookup returns CDR1 DFQATT and CDR2 SNEGSKA (reference sequence). The CDR3 consists of 13 residues. V lost 6 bases to trimming and J lost 11 bases; unmatched junction nucleotides: 15. The CDR3 coding sequence is TGCAGTGCGGGTACCGACAGGGTGAATGGGGCTTTCTTT. Encoded protein: CSAGTDRVNGAFF.

This chain connects TRBV3-1 to TRBJ1-1, with 7 bases fitting TRBD1. CDR1 LGHDT and CDR2 YNNKEL come from the germline V gene (reference sequence). The junction had 4 bases not matched to a gene; V was cut back by 2 bases and J by 1 base. This CDR3 has 15 amino acids. In nucleotides, the CDR3 is TGTGCCAGCAGCCAATTGACAGGGTGGAACACTGAAGCTTTCTTT. Protein product: CASSQLTGWNTEAFF.

The chain couples TRBV7-2 to TRBJ2-7, with a tentative D call TRBD2 (5 bases). Germline V CDR1 and CDR2: SGHTA, FQGNSA. This CDR3 has 14 residues. Trimming took off 0 bases at V and 4 bases at J, with 10 bases between the two ends. The DNA for the CDR3 is TGTGCCAGCAGCTTAGCGGTTGCGGGTTACGAGCAGTACTTC. Translated, it gives CASSLAVAGYEQYF.

This clonotype came up a few times. The chain uses TRBV7-6 and TRBJ2-1, with D unresolved. The CDR3 consists of 13 residues. CDR1 is SGHVS, CDR2 FNYEAQ, per germline. Trimming cost V 5 bases and J 8 bases, with 13 bases left between them. CDR3 sequence (DNA): TGTGCCAGCAGCCTCACAAGAGGCGATGAGCAGTTCTTC. Its protein product is CASSLTRGDEQFF.

The chain is built from TRBV6-1 and TRBJ2-5; 7 nucleotides align to TRBD1. From germline, CDR1 is MNHNS and CDR2 SASEGT. The trim removed 4 bases at V and 5 bases at J, leaving 10 bases unmatched. The CDR3 spans 15 residues. CDR3 in amino acids: CASSVQQGFWETQYF. CDR3 bases: TGTGCCAGCAGTGTCCAACAGGGGTTTTGGGAGACCCAGTACTTC.

The chain combines TRBV5-1 with TRBJ2-3, with D perhaps matching TRBD2 (6 bases). The V end lost 4 bases, the J end lost 2 bases, and 17 bases lay between the germline ends. The CDR3 sequence is 16 residues long. In germline, CDR1 is SGHRS, CDR2 YFSETQ. CDR3 coding DNA: TGCGCCAGCAGCAGGATACCGGGAGAATACACAGATACGCAGTATTTT. As protein: CASSRIPGEYTDTQYF.

The chain combines TRBV4-3 with TRBJ2-1; TRBD1 aligns across 12 bases. This CDR3 spans 20 amino acids. CDR1 LGHNA and CDR2 YSLEER come from the germline V gene. V trimming: 4 bases; J trimming: 0 bases; junction bases outside the gene matches: 13. Here the CDR3 DNA reads TGCGCCAGCAGCCCGAACCCCGGGACAGGGGGCCCCAGCTCCTACAATGAGCAGTTCTTC. Its protein is CASSPNPGTGGPSSYNEQFF.